The text below deals with one T cell receptor beta chain. Its matching antigen is unknown. RNA was extracted from bulk tissue without any cell sorting. Deletions cut 4 bases from V and 2 bases from J, with 6 bases between. The CDR3 is 13 residues long. The data originate from a study of tumor and adjacent non-tumor tissue in lung cancer. Across the whole study: Stage I to III disease affected about ten men and roughly five women aged about 31 to 76. On average, productive TCRbeta reads reached about 4.17 million per sample. Study results and caveats: In normal lung, the top 100 clones were significantly more dominant than in tumor. Tumor TCR diversity, when higher, was linked to shorter survival.

The library came from three nested PCR rounds adapted from ARM-PCR protocols. One entry per CDR3 protein results from TCRdb running MiXCR on the multiplex PCR reads. The sample records roughly 220,000 distinct CDR3 sequences, 71% being singletons. Sequenced: lung tumor tissue. This rearrangement joins TRBV12-3 or TRBV12-4 to TRBJ1-5; D gene ambiguous. The receptor was isolated from a man aged 55 to 70 with non-small cell lung cancer. The CDR3 loop reads CASSYGGNQPQHF. CDR3 DNA sequence: TGTGCCAGCAGTTATGGGGGCAATCAGCCCCAGCATTTT.